A selection of T cell receptor beta chains follows, all from one sample in a study of T cell responses to AZD1222 COVID-19 vaccine. The method was immunoSEQ multiplex PCR; TCRdb's version includes in-frame clones alone and lacks a portion of them. Of fewer than 250,000 clones detected, about 93% appear once; the ten largest clones hold about 1%. This specimen consisted of peripheral blood, obtained on day 0 of MenACWY control vaccination. The receptors stem from an adult in good health. Each CDR3 is given with its conserved first and last residue. The order of the fields is J gene, V gene, CDR3 protein.

TRBJ1-1,TRBV6-2/TRBV6-3,CASSYSGQGDTEAFF
TRBJ1-1,TRBV10-2,CASTQGTEAFF
TRBJ1-2,TRBV5-1,CASTGTANYGYTF
TRBJ2-7,TRBV5-1,CASSLASGTGAYEQYF
TRBJ2-5,TRBV7-2,CASSLGQETQYF
TRBJ1-1,TRBV5-1,CASSLGQDSEAFF
TRBJ1-4,TRBV13,CASSSRGHEKLFF
TRBJ1-5,TRBV6-1,CASSGMDRVGGQPQHF
TRBJ1-1,TRBV7-6,CASSLEGRNMNTEAFF
TRBJ1-1,TRBV19,CASSMAGTEAFF
TRBJ2-7,TRBV3-1/TRBV3-2,CASSPTGTDIYEQYF
TRBJ1-2,TRBV7-9,CASSLGKDYGYTF
TRBJ2-1,TRBV3-1/TRBV3-2,CATQDREWDNEQFF
TRBJ1-1,TRBV18,CASSLTKEAFF
TRBJ2-7,TRBV5-1,CASSLGTGGSYEQYF
TRBJ1-2,TRBV4-1,CASSQDRGVYGYTF
TRBJ1-1,TRBV7-2,CASSLAGLGNTEAFF
TRBJ1-5,TRBV3-1/TRBV3-2,CASSPTTNQPQHF
TRBJ1-4,TRBV5-6,CASSLRAVNEKLFF
TRBJ1-2,TRBV12-3/TRBV12-4,CASSLDTNYGYTF
TRBJ2-3,TRBV7-2,CASSLTGGGTDTQYF
TRBJ1-1,TRBV19,CASSTNTGTGNTEAFF
TRBJ2-1,TRBV4-1,CASSQGSGRGGDEQFF
TRBJ1-4,TRBV4-2,CASSQGTGSGSKLFF
TRBJ2-7,TRBV3-1/TRBV3-2,CASSHLAGGYEQYF
TRBJ1-5,TRBV19,CASSRQGRGNQPQHF
TRBJ1-3,TRBV2,CASSEGRRSGNTIYF
TRBJ1-1,TRBV5-1,CASSLGQGEAFF
TRBJ2-4,TRBV4-1,CASSPNRAGIQYF
TRBJ2-3,TRBV27,CASSLWTGFDTQYF
TRBJ2-3,TRBV6-5,CASKTGTVSTDTQYF
TRBJ1-4,TRBV9,CASSPVAQQEKLFF
TRBJ1-2,TRBV14,CASSQGRARGHNYGYTF
TRBJ2-3,TRBV5-4,CASSSGTSGGGDTQYF
TRBJ2-1,TRBV4-1,CASSPRRLAGGRSYNEQFF
TRBJ2-2,TRBV6-5,CASTHGGNTGELFF
TRBJ1-6,TRBV9,CASSVGAGALGNSPLHF
TRBJ1-1,TRBV14,CASSQVGGNTEAFF
TRBJ2-1,TRBV7-3,CASSPIRAGGLNEQFF
TRBJ1-2,TRBV15,CATSRENYGYTF
TRBJ2-1,TRBV12-3/TRBV12-4,CASSFRGLEQFF
TRBJ2-5,TRBV4-1,CASSLSGGPGETQYF
TRBJ2-7,TRBV7-2,CASSLSGTLSREQYF